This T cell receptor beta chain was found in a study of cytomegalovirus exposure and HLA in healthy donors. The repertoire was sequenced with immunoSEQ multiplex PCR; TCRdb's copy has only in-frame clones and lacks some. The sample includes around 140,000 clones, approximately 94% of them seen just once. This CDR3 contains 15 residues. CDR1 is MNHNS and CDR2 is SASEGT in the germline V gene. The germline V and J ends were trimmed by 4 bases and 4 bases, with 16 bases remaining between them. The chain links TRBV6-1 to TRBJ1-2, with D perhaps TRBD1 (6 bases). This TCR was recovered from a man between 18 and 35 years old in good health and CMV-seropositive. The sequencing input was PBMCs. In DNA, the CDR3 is TGTGCCAGCAGTGTGCGGGGGGCAGAGGGCTATGGCTACACCTTC. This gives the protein CASSVRGAEGYGYTF.